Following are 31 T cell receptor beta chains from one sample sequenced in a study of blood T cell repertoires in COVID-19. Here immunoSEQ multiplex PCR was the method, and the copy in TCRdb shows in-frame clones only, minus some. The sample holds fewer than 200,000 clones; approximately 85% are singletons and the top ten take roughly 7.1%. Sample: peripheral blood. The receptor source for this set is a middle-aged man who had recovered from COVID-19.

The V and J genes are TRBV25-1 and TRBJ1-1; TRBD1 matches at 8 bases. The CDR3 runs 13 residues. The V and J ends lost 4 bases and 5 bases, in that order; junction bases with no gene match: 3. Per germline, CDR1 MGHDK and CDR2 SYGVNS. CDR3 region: CASSGRGRTEAFF. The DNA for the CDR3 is TGTGCCAGCAGTGGCAGGGGGCGAACTGAAGCTTTCTTT.

The CDR3 protein is CASSWAGQETQYF. The CDR3, as DNA: TGTGCCAGCAGCTGGGCGGGTCAAGAGACCCAGTACTTC. This rearrangement joins TRBV11-3 to TRBJ2-5, with TRBD2 as a possible D gene (5 bases). The V end lost 4 bases, the J end lost 2 bases, and 8 bases lay between the germline ends. Germline values: CDR1 SGHNT, CDR2 YENEEA. The CDR3 is 13 amino acids.

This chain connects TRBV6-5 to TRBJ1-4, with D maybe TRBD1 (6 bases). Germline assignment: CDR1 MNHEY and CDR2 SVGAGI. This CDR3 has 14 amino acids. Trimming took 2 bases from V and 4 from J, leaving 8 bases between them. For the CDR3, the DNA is TGTGCCAGCAGTTACAGGGGGTATAATGAAAAACTGTTTTTT. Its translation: CASSYRGYNEKLFF.

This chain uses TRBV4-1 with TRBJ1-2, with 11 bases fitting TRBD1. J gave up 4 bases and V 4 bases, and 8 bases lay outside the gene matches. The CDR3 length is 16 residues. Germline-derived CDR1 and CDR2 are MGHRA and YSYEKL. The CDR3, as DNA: TGCGCCAGCAGCCGCGGACAGGGGGCTTATGGCTATGGCTACACCTTC. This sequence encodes CASSRGQGAYGYGYTF.

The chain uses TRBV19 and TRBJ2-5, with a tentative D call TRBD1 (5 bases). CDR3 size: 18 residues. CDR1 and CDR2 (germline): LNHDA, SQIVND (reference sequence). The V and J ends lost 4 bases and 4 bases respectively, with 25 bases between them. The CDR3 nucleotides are TGTGCCAGTAGTACGAGACTTAGGGGCGCGTTGAAGGGAGAGACCCAGTACTTC. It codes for CASSTRLRGALKGETQYF. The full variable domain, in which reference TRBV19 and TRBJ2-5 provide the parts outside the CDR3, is DGGITQSPKYLFRKEGQNVTLSCEQNLNHDAMYWYRQDPGQGLRLIYYSQIVNDFQKGDIAEGYSVSREKKESFPLTVTSAQKNPTAFYLCASSTRLRGALKGETQYFGPGTRLLVL.

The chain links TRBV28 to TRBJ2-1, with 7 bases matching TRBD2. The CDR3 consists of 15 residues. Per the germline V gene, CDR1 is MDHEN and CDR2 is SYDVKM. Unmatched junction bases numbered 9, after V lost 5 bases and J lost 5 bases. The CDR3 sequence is CASSLLAEVDNEQFF. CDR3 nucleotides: TGTGCCAGCAGTCTCCTAGCGGAAGTAGACAATGAGCAGTTCTTC. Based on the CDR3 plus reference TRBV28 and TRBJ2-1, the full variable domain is DVKVTQSSRYLVKRTGEKVFLECVQDMDHENMFWYRQDPGLGLRLIYFSYDVKMKEKGDIPEGYSVSREKKERFSLILESASTNQTSMYLCASSLLAEVDNEQFFGPGTRLTVL.

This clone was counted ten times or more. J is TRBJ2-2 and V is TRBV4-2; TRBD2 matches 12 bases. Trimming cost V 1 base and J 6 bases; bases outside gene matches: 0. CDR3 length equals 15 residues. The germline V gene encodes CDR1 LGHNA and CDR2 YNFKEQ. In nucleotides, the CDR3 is TGTGCCAGCAGCCAAGCTAGCGGGGGGGCCGGGGAGCTGTTTTTT. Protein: CASSQASGGAGELFF.

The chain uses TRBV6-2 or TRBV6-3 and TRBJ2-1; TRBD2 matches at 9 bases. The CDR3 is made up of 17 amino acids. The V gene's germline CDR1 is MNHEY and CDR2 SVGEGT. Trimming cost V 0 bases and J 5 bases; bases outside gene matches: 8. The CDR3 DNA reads TGTGCCAGCAGTTACTCGGGGAGCGGGGGGCCGCACAATGAGCAGTTCTTC. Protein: CASSYSGSGGPHNEQFF.

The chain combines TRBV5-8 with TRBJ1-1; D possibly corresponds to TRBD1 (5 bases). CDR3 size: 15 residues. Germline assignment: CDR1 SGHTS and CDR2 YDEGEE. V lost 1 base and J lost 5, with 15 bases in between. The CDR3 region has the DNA TGTGCCAGCAGCTTGTATGGGGCCAAGGGGACTGAAGCTTTCTTT. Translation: CASSLYGAKGTEAFF.

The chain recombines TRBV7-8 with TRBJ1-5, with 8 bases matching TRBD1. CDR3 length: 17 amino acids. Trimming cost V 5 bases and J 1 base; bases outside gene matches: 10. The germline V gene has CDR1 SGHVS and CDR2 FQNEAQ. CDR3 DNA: TGTGCCAGCAGCGGCCAGGGGGCCGGTTGGAGCAATCAGCCCCAGCATTTT. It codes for CASSGQGAGWSNQPQHF. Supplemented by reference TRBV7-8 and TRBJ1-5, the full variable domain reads GAGVSQSPRYKVAKRGQDVALRCDPISGHVSLFWYQQALGQGPEFLTYFQNEAQLDKSGLPSDRFFAERPEGSVSTLKIQRTQQEDSAVYLCASSGQGAGWSNQPQHFGDGTRLSIL.

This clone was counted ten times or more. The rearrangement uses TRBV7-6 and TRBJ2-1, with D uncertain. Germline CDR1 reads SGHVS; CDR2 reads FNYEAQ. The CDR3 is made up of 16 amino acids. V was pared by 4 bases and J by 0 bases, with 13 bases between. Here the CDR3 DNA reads TGTGCCAGCAGCTCAACACTATTTACCTCCTACAATGAGCAGTTCTTC. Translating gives CASSSTLFTSYNEQFF.

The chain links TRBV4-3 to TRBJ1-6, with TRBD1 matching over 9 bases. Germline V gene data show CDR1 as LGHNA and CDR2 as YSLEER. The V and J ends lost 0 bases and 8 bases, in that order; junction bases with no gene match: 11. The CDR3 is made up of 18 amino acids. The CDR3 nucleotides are TGCGCCAGCAGCCAAGATATTGCGGGGACAGGGTACGATTCACCCCTCCACTTT. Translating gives CASSQDIAGTGYDSPLHF.

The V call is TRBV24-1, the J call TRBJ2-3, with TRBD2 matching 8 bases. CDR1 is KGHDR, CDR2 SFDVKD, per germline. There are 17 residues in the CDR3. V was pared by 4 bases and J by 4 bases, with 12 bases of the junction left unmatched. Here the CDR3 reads CATSDPSGSGSPDTQYF. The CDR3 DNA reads TGTGCCACCAGTGACCCATCGGGAAGCGGGAGTCCAGATACGCAGTATTTT.

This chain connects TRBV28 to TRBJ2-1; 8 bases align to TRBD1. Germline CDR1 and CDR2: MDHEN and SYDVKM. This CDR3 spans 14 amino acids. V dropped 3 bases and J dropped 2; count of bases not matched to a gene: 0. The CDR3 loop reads CASSLTGAYNEQFF. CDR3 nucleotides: TGTGCCAGCAGTTTGACAGGGGCCTACAATGAGCAGTTCTTC.

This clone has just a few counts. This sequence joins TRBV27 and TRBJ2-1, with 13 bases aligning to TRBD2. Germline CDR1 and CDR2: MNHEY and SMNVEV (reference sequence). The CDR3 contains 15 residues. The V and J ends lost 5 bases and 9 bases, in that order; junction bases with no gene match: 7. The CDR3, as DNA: TGTGCCAGCAGTCCCGGGACTAGCGGGATGGTTGAGCAGTTCTTC. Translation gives CASSPGTSGMVEQFF.

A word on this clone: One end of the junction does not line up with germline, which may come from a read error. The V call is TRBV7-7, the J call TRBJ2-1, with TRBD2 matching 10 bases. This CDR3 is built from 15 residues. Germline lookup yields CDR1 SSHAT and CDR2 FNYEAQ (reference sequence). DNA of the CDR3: TGTGCTAGCAGCTTAGGGAGCGGGGGGGCCAATGAGCAGTTCTTC. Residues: CASSLGSGGANEQFF.

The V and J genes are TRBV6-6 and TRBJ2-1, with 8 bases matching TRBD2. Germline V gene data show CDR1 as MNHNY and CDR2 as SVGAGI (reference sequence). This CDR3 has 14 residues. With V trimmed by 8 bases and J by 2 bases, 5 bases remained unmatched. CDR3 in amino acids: CASAAGGAYNEQFF. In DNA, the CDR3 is TGTGCCAGCGCGGCGGGAGGAGCCTACAATGAGCAGTTCTTC.

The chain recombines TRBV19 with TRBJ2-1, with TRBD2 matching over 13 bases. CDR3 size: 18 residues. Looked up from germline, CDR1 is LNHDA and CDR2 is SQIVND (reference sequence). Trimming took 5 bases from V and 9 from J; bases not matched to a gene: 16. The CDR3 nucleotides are TGTGCCAGTAGTTTCGGACTAGCGGGGGCACTTCCCGGGATTGAGCAGTTCTTC. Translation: CASSFGLAGALPGIEQFF.

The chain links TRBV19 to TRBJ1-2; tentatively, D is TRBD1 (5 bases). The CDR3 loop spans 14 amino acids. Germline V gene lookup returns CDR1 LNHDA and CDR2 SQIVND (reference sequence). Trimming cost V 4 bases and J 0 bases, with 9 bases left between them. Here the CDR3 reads CASSRGSTNYGYTF. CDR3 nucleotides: TGTGCCAGTAGTAGGGGCAGCACTAACTATGGCTACACCTTC.

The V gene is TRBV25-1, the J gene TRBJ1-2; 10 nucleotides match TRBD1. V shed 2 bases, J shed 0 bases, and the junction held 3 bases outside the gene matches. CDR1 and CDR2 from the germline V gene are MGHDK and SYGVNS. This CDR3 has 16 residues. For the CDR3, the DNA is TGTGCCAGCAGTGAACAGGGGACAGGGGCTAACTATGGCTACACCTTC. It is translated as CASSEQGTGANYGYTF.

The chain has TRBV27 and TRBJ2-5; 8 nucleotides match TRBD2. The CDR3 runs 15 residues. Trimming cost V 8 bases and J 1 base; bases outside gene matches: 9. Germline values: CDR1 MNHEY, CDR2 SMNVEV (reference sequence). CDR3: CASSGASGFQETQYF. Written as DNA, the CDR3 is TGTGCCAGCTCTGGGGCTAGCGGGTTCCAAGAGACCCAGTACTTC.

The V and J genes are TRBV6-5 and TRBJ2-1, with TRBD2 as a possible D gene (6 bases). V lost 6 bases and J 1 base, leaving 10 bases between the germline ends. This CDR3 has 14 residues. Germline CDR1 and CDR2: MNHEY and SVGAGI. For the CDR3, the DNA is TGTGCCAGCAGAAGGGGACTTTCCTACAATGAGCAGTTCTTC. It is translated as CASRRGLSYNEQFF.

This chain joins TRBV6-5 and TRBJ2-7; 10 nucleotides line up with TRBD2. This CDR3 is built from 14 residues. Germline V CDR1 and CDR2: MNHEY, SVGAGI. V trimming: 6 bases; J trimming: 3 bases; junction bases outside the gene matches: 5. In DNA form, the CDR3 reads TGTGCCAGCAGCCTAGCGGGAGAAGGCTACGAGCAGTACTTC. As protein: CASSLAGEGYEQYF.

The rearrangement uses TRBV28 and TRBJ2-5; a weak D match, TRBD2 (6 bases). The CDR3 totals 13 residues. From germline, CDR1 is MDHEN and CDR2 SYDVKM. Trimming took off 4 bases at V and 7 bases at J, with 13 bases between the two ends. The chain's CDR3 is CASSSGGVGTQYF. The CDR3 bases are TGTGCCAGCAGTTCCGGCGGGGTCGGGACCCAGTACTTC.

The CDR3 DNA reads TGTGCCAGCAGCTCCCAGGGGGCGAAAGAGACCCAGTACTTC. It codes for CASSSQGAKETQYF. The gene calls are TRBV7-2 and TRBJ2-5; 8 nucleotides align to TRBD1. This CDR3 comprises 14 residues. J lost 3 bases, V lost 4 bases, and 4 bases had no gene match. Germline CDR1 is SGHTA and CDR2 is FQGNSA.

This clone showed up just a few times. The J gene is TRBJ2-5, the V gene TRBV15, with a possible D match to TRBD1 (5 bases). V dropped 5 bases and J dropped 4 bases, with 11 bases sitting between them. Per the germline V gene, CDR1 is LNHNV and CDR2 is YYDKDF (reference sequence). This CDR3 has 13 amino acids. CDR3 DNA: TGTGCCACCAGCGATGCAGGGCGAGAGACCCAGTACTTC. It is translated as CATSDAGRETQYF.

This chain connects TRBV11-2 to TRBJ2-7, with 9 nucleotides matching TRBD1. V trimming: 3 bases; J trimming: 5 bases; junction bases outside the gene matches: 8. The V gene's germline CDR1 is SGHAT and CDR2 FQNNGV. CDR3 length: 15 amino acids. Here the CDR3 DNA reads TGTGCCAGCAGCTTGGAAGGACAGGGGTACCACGAGCAGTACTTC. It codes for CASSLEGQGYHEQYF.

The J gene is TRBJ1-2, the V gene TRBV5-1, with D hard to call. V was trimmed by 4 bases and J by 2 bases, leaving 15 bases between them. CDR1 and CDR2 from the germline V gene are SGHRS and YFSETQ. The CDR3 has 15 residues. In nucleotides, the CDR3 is TGCGCCAGCAGCCCGGCCCCCTCGGGAAACTATGGCTACACCTTC. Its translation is CASSPAPSGNYGYTF.

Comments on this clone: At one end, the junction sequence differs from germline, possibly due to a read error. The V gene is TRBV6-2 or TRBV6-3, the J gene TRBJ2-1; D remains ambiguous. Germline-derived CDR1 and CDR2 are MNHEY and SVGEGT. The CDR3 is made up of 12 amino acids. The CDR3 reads CASSSLNKEQFF. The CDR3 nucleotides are TGTGCCAGCAGTTCCCTTAACAAGGAGCAGTTCTTC.

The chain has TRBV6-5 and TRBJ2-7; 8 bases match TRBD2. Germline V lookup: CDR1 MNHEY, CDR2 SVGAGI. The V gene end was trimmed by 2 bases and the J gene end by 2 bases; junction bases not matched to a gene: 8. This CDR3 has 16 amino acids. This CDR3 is CASSYTPGGRPYEQYF. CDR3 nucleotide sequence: TGTGCCAGCAGTTACACCCCGGGGGGGCGGCCCTACGAGCAGTACTTC.

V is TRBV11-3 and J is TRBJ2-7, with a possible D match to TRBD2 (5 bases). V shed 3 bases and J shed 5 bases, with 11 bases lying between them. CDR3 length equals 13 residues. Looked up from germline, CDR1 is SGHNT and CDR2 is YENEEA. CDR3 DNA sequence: TGTGCCAGCAGCTTGGAGGCCCGGAACGAGCAGTACTTC. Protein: CASSLEARNEQYF.